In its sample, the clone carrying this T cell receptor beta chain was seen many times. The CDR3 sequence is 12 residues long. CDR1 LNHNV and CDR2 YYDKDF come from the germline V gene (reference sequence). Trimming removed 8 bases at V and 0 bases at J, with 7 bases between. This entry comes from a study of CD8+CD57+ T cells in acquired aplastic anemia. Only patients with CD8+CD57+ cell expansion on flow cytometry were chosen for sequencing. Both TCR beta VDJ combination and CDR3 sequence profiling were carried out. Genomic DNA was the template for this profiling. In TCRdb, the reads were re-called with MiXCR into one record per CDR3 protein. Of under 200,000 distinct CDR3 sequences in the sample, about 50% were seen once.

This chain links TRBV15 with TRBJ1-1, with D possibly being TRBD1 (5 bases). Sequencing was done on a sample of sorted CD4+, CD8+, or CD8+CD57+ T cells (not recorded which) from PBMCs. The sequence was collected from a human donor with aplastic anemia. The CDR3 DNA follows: TGTGCCACCTCGACAGTGAACACTGAAGCTTTCTTT. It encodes CATSTVNTEAFF.